This T cell receptor (beta chain) was identified during a study of early T cells in non-severe SARS-CoV-2 infection. The wider study: Chains stayed unpaired after sequencing of bulk RNA from unsorted whole blood. Study observations and caveats: Matching results from VDJdb favored anti-spike CD8 responses, leaving private and CD4 specificities undetected.

Trimming shortened V by 6 bases and J by 7 bases, and 13 bases separated the two germline ends. The CDR3 contains 13 residues. A remark on this clonotype: The antigen is unknown.

Individual cDNA molecules received unique molecular identifiers. A single record per CDR3 protein comes from TCRdb applying MiXCR to the 5' RACE reads. The sample holds some 77,000 distinct CDR3 sequences; about 5% are singletons and the top ten take approximately 7%. The TCR was taken from an adult who was a healthcare worker with PCR-confirmed SARS-CoV-2 infection or an uninfected control (not recorded which). The specimen comprised whole blood, sampled at baseline. V usage is TRBV12-3 or TRBV12-4 and J usage is TRBJ1-3; D gene unclear. The DNA of the CDR3 is TGTGCCAGCAGGCCCGCGATCAGGAACACCATATATTTT. Amino acid sequence: CASRPAIRNTIYF.